This entry lists 26 T cell receptor beta chains sequenced from one sample in a study of shared clonotypes between healthy human individuals. Clones were sequenced by immunoSEQ multiplex PCR, and TCRdb holds only the in-frame ones, with some missing. Of more than 2,000,000 clones listed, just over 90% are singletons. The sample consisted of naive CD4+ T cells from PBMCs. Subset given: CD45RA+ positively selected. These receptors were collected from a man between 18 and 29 years old in good health. Some clones in this sample may be carry-over from other donors' samples.

This chain connects TRBV7-2 to TRBJ2-5; TRBD2 aligns across 9 bases. Germline loops: CDR1 SGHTA, CDR2 FQGNSA. Losses at the gene ends were 5 bases for V and 2 bases for J; bases not matched to a gene: 6. This CDR3 contains 15 residues. The CDR3 is CASSQAGGPQETQYF. DNA of the CDR3: TGTGCCAGCAGCCAAGCGGGAGGACCTCAAGAGACCCAGTACTTC.

In its sample, this clone was seen once. The chain links TRBV28 to TRBJ2-3, with D tentatively TRBD1 (7 bases). Germline assignment: CDR1 MDHEN and CDR2 SYDVKM. CDR3 length: 16 amino acids. Deletions cut 5 bases from V and 0 bases from J, with 15 bases between. CDR3 nucleotide sequence: TGTGCCAGCAGTCCAGGGGGGCTCCCTAGCACAGATACGCAGTATTTT. This translates into CASSPGGLPSTDTQYF.

The chain carries TRBV28 and TRBJ2-1; D remains unclear. Germline V lookup: CDR1 MDHEN, CDR2 SYDVKM. The CDR3 spans 16 residues. Trimming took 7 bases from V and 0 from J, leaving 16 bases between them. This chain's CDR3 is CASIELTGSSYNEQFF. The CDR3 bases are TGTGCCAGCATCGAACTGACGGGCAGCTCCTACAATGAGCAGTTCTTC.

This rearrangement joins TRBV6-6 to TRBJ2-7; TRBD2 matches 9 bases. Germline V lookup: CDR1 MNHNY, CDR2 SVGAGI (reference sequence). Trimming removed 5 bases from V and 2 bases from J; junction bases left unmatched: 7. CDR3 length: 15 residues. CDR3 protein: CASSPPRGRAYEQYF. DNA for the CDR3: TGTGCCAGCAGTCCCCCCCGCGGGAGGGCCTACGAGCAGTACTTC.

The chain has TRBV5-1 and TRBJ1-3, with D possibly TRBD1 on 5 matching bases. V lost 7 bases, J lost 0 bases, and 14 bases lay in between. Germline lookup yields CDR1 SGHRS and CDR2 YFSETQ. The CDR3 consists of 15 residues. This chain's CDR3 is CASGAGIDSGNTIYF. DNA of the CDR3: TGCGCCAGCGGGGCAGGAATAGACTCTGGAAACACCATATATTTT.

V gene TRBV11-2 combines with J gene TRBJ2-1; perhaps TRBD2 as D (5 bases). Per the germline V gene, CDR1 is SGHAT and CDR2 is FQNNGV. Trimming shortened V by 1 base and J by 0 bases, and 13 bases separated the two germline ends. The CDR3 runs to 17 residues. DNA of the CDR3: TGTGCCAGCAGCTTAGTTTATGGAGGAAGCTCCTACAATGAGCAGTTCTTC. This gives the protein CASSLVYGGSSYNEQFF.

The gene calls are TRBV6-5 and TRBJ1-5; a weak D match, TRBD1 (5 bases). V lost 6 bases, J lost 3 bases, and 12 bases lay in between. The CDR3 covers 14 residues. The germline V gene encodes CDR1 MNHEY and CDR2 SVGAGI. DNA of the CDR3: TGTGCCAGCAGCGCTCGACAGATCAATCAGCCCCAGCATTTT. Protein sequence: CASSARQINQPQHF.

CDR3 amino acids: CASSATGDIQYF. For the CDR3, the DNA is TGTGCCAGCAGTGCTACAGGGGACATTCAGTACTTC. J is TRBJ2-4 and V is TRBV28, with TRBD1 matching 7 bases. Trimming cost V 5 bases and J 8 bases; bases outside gene matches: 3. The CDR3 consists of 12 residues. Germline V lookup: CDR1 MDHEN, CDR2 SYDVKM.

This chain connects TRBV5-1 to TRBJ1-4; D unclear. The CDR3 length is 12 residues. CDR1 and CDR2 (germline): SGHRS, YFSETQ. The V end was cut by 4 bases, the J end by 12 bases, with 13 bases between. The CDR3: CASSTNLGELFF. The CDR3 DNA reads as TGCGCCAGCAGCACCAACCTCGGGGAACTGTTTTTT.

This chain uses TRBV5-1 with TRBJ2-1; 11 bases align to TRBD1. There are 17 residues in the CDR3. The germline V gene encodes CDR1 SGHRS and CDR2 YFSETQ. The V gene end was trimmed by 4 bases and the J gene end by 7 bases; junction bases not matched to a gene: 13. Written as DNA, the CDR3 is TGCGCCAGCAGCCTTCTTCCACCGGGACAGGGGGGAAATGAGCAGTTCTTC. Its protein product is CASSLLPPGQGGNEQFF.

This clone is a singleton in its sample. The chain is built from TRBV27 and TRBJ1-2; D is uncertain. Looked up from germline, CDR1 is MNHEY and CDR2 is SMNVEV (reference sequence). This CDR3 has 14 residues. V lost 2 bases to trimming and J lost 0 bases, with 7 bases between them. CDR3 sequence reads: CASSLQAANYGYTF. The CDR3 coding sequence is TGTGCCAGCAGTTTACAGGCAGCTAACTATGGCTACACCTTC.

Comment on this clone: Distinct nucleotide sequences in the sample also encode this CDR3. V is TRBV18 and J is TRBJ1-1; unclear D gene. Germline V gene sequence: CDR1 KGHSH, CDR2 LQKENI. This CDR3 spans 13 amino acids. V gave up 3 bases and J gave up 2 bases, with 7 bases separating them. Written as DNA, the CDR3 is TGTGCCAGCTCACCCCGGACTAACACTGAAGCTTTCTTT. Its translation is CASSPRTNTEAFF. The complete variable domain, with remaining parts taken from reference TRBV18 and TRBJ1-1, reads NAGVMQNPRHLVRRRGQEARLRCSPMKGHSHVYWYRQLPEEGLKFMVYLQKENIIDESGMPKERFSAEFPKEGPSILRIQQVVRGDSAAYFCASSPRTNTEAFFGQGTRLTVV.

The V gene is TRBV5-6, the J gene TRBJ1-5; 8 nucleotides align to TRBD1. Germline V gene sequence: CDR1 SGHDT, CDR2 YYEEEE. The J segment lost 0 bases and the V segment lost 6 bases, leaving 8 bases of the junction unmatched. The CDR3 spans 16 residues. As DNA, the CDR3 is TGTGCCAGCACCCTCGGACAGGGTTTTAGCAATCAGCCCCAGCATTTT. Protein sequence: CASTLGQGFSNQPQHF.

The chain has TRBV19 and TRBJ2-7; 7 bases line up with TRBD1. V trimming: 6 bases; J trimming: 3 bases; junction bases outside the gene matches: 8. The V gene's germline CDR1 is LNHDA and CDR2 SQIVND (reference sequence). This CDR3 contains 14 residues. CDR3 DNA sequence: TGTGCCAGTAGGGGGATGGGACAGAACTACGAGCAGTACTTC. This encodes CASRGMGQNYEQYF.

This clone has only one observation. V is TRBV7-2 and J is TRBJ1-5, with D unclear. Trimming took off 3 bases at V and 5 bases at J, with 8 bases between the two ends. CDR3 length: 13 amino acids. The germline V gene encodes CDR1 SGHTA and CDR2 FQGNSA. CDR3 sequence (DNA): TGTGCCAGCAGCTTTATGCCCGATCAGCCCCAGCATTTT. Its protein product is CASSFMPDQPQHF.

V and J are TRBV10-3 and TRBJ1-3; D remains ambiguous. The CDR3 length is 15 residues. V lost 2 bases and J 1 base, leaving 9 bases between the germline ends. CDR1 ENHRY and CDR2 SYGVKD come from the germline V gene. The DNA for the CDR3 is TGTGCCATCAGTGAGCAGCCTCTATCTGGAAACACCATATATTTT. Its protein is CAISEQPLSGNTIYF.

The chain joins TRBV7-8 to TRBJ2-3; D is unclear. The CDR3 consists of 14 residues. Germline V gives CDR1 SGHVS, CDR2 FQNEAQ. Deletions cut 5 bases from V and 1 base from J, with 10 bases between. The CDR3 sequence: CASSPSSRTDTQYF. CDR3 bases: TGTGCCAGCAGCCCCTCAAGCCGCACAGATACGCAGTATTTT. Together with reference TRBV7-8 and TRBJ2-3, the CDR3 gives the full variable domain: GAGVSQSPRYKVAKRGQDVALRCDPISGHVSLFWYQQALGQGPEFLTYFQNEAQLDKSGLPSDRFFAERPEGSVSTLKIQRTQQEDSAVYLCASSPSSRTDTQYFGPGTRLTVL.

In this sample, this clone turned up a few times. This sequence joins TRBV28 and TRBJ1-1; D unresolved. With 7 bases removed from V and 2 bases from J, the gap between germline ends came to 11 bases. The germline CDR1 and CDR2 sequences are MDHEN and SYDVKM. The CDR3 spans 13 residues. The CDR3 sequence: CASTFVDNTEAFF. CDR3 in DNA: TGTGCCAGCACCTTTGTTGATAACACTGAAGCTTTCTTT. The full variable domain, rest sourced from reference TRBV28 and TRBJ1-1, is DVKVTQSSRYLVKRTGEKVFLECVQDMDHENMFWYRQDPGLGLRLIYFSYDVKMKEKGDIPEGYSVSREKKERFSLILESASTNQTSMYLCASTFVDNTEAFFGQGTRLTVV.

A note on this clone: At the DNA level, this CDR3 is encoded by other sequences in the same sample as well. This chain connects TRBV28 to TRBJ2-7; D is unresolved. The CDR3 extends over 12 amino acids. The germline CDR1 and CDR2 sequences are MDHEN and SYDVKM. The V and J ends lost 3 bases and 3 bases respectively, with 6 bases between them. The CDR3 region has the DNA TGTGCCAGCAGTTTGCCCAGCTACGAGCAGTACTTC. Translated: CASSLPSYEQYF.

V usage is TRBV6-1 and J usage is TRBJ1-4; D is perhaps TRBD1 (5 bases). CDR1 MNHNS and CDR2 SASEGT come from the germline V gene. CDR3 size: 13 residues. V was cut by 9 bases and J by 8 bases, with 16 bases left in between. The CDR3 DNA reads TGTGCCAGTCCCACGGCACGGGGCGAAAAACTGTTTTTT. The encoded protein is CASPTARGEKLFF.

This sequence joins TRBV9 and TRBJ1-1; D is uncertain. Trimming left V 0 bases short and J 1 base short, with 10 bases between. Germline values: CDR1 SGDLS, CDR2 YYNGEE. This CDR3 comprises 15 residues. DNA for the CDR3: TGTGCCAGCAGCGTAGAACCAGGACCGAACACTGAAGCTTTCTTT. Translating gives CASSVEPGPNTEAFF.

J is TRBJ2-5 and V is TRBV4-2; D may be TRBD1 (5 bases). The J call may not be correct, given that the DNA end is closer to TRBJ2-7. Germline CDR1 reads LGHNA; CDR2 reads YNFKEQ. The CDR3 extends over 16 amino acids. CDR3 nucleotide sequence: TGTGCCAGCAGCCAAGAGGACATTCTGAGCTCCTACGAGCAGTACTTC. It translates to CASSQEDILSSYEQYF.

The J gene is TRBJ1-5, the V gene TRBV5-6; D is uncertain. Germline loops: CDR1 SGHDT, CDR2 YYEEEE. Trimming left V 2 bases short and J 0 bases short, with 9 bases between. This CDR3 is 15 amino acids long. The CDR3 loop is CASSLKVASNQPQHF. The CDR3, as DNA: TGTGCCAGCAGCTTAAAGGTAGCTAGCAATCAGCCCCAGCATTTT. Drawing the rest from reference TRBV5-6 and TRBJ1-5, the complete variable domain is DAGVTQSPTHLIKTRGQQVTLRCSPKSGHDTVSWYQQALGQGPQFIFQYYEEEERQRGNFPDRFSGHQFPNYSSELNVNALLLGDSALYLCASSLKVASNQPQHFGDGTRLSIL.

With respect to this clone: The identical CDR3 is also encoded by other nucleotide sequences in the sample. The J gene is TRBJ2-2, the V gene TRBV29-1; D call uncertain. The CDR3 totals 12 residues. Germline V gene lookup returns CDR1 SQVTM and CDR2 ANQGSEA. The ends were cut back, 4 bases at V and 1 base at J, with 4 bases in the middle. This chain's CDR3 is CSVGLNTGELFF. Written as DNA, the CDR3 is TGCAGCGTTGGCCTGAACACCGGGGAGCTGTTTTTT.

The chain recombines TRBV7-2 with TRBJ2-3; D remains ambiguous. Per the germline V gene, CDR1 is SGHTA and CDR2 is FQGNSA. CDR3 length: 14 amino acids. V was clipped by 8 bases and J by 1 base, with 13 bases between them. The CDR3 DNA sequence: TGTGCCAGCCGCAAAAACCAGGGCACAGATACGCAGTATTTT. Protein sequence: CASRKNQGTDTQYF.

V gene TRBV6-1 combines with J gene TRBJ2-3; 7 positions match TRBD2. CDR1 and CDR2 (germline): MNHNS, SASEGT. The J segment lost 5 bases and the V segment lost 4 bases, leaving 6 bases of the junction unmatched. CDR3 length: 14 amino acids. The CDR3 sequence is CASSAAGEGDTQYF. CDR3 coding DNA: TGTGCCAGCAGTGCTGCGGGAGAGGGAGATACGCAGTATTTT.